A single sample is the source of the 15 T cell receptor beta chains below, sequenced in a study of T cell responses to AZD1222 COVID-19 vaccine. This table comes from immunoSEQ multiplex PCR, and its TCRdb copy is limited to in-frame clones, with some not included. The sample shows 180,000 or so clones, 90% to 95% of them seen only once. The specimen comprised peripheral blood, sampled 28 days after the second AZD1222 dose. Receptors originate from an adult who received the AZD1222 COVID-19 vaccine.

The chain links TRBV14 to TRBJ1-1, with D possibly TRBD1 on 5 matching bases. With 0 bases removed from V and 5 bases from J, the gap between germline ends came to 7 bases. Germline lookup yields CDR1 SGHDN and CDR2 FVKESK. The CDR3 loop spans 13 amino acids. The CDR3 region is CASSQDQGTEAFF. The DNA for the CDR3 is TGTGCCAGCAGCCAAGATCAGGGTACTGAAGCTTTCTTT.

V is TRBV5-4 and J is TRBJ1-4; 7 positions match TRBD1. The V gene's germline CDR1 is SGHNT and CDR2 YYREEE (reference sequence). This CDR3 comprises 14 residues. The J segment lost 8 bases and the V segment lost 0 bases, leaving 4 bases of the junction unmatched. CDR3 DNA: TGTGCCAGCAGCTTGGACAGGGGAGGAGAAAAACTGTTTTTT. This gives the protein CASSLDRGGEKLFF.

This clone was seen only once. The genes are TRBV24-1 and TRBJ2-1; D is possibly TRBD2 (5 bases). V was pared by 3 bases and J by 6 bases, with 8 bases between. This CDR3 region has 13 residues. Germline assignment: CDR1 KGHDR and CDR2 SFDVKD. The CDR3 DNA is TGTGCCACCAGTGATCCGGCGGGCAATGAGCAGTTCTTC. Residues: CATSDPAGNEQFF.

The chain employs TRBV7-2 and TRBJ1-1; TRBD1 matches at 7 bases. V lost 1 base to trimming and J lost 8 bases; unmatched junction nucleotides: 4. This CDR3 region has 13 residues. Per the germline V gene, CDR1 is SGHTA and CDR2 is FQGNSA. As DNA, the CDR3 is TGTGCCAGCAGCTTAGTGCGGGACAGCGAAGCTTTCTTT. Its protein is CASSLVRDSEAFF.

CDR3 nucleotides: TGTGCCAGCAGCAAAGGCAGGGGGGAGAATTCACCCCTCCACTTT. It translates to CASSKGRGENSPLHF. The chain employs TRBV21-1 and TRBJ1-6; TRBD1, the D gene given by the table, was not confirmed from the DNA. TRBV21-1 is given as a pseudogene. The CDR3 has 15 residues.

The chain carries TRBV19 and TRBJ1-5, with 8 bases that match TRBD1. This CDR3 has 15 amino acids. J was trimmed by 6 bases and V by 1 base; bases with no gene match: 5. CDR1 is LNHDA, CDR2 SQIVND, per germline (reference sequence). The CDR3 sequence is CASSIVRTGLQPQHF. CDR3 bases: TGTGCCAGTAGTATAGTTAGGACAGGGCTTCAGCCCCAGCATTTT.

The chain is built from TRBV9 and TRBJ1-2, with D maybe TRBD1 (6 bases). V dropped 0 bases and J dropped 7 bases, with 19 bases sitting between them. The CDR3 runs to 16 residues. Germline assignment: CDR1 SGDLS and CDR2 YYNGEE. For the CDR3, the DNA is TGTGCCAGCAGCGTAGAAAGGACAGCCTCTTCAGGTGGCTACACCTTC. It encodes CASSVERTASSGGYTF.

The chain carries TRBV10-3 and TRBJ2-1, with 12 nucleotides matching TRBD2. This CDR3 comprises 15 residues. V was clipped by 3 bases and J by 3 bases; unmatched bases: 0. The germline CDR1 and CDR2 sequences are ENHRY and SYGVKD. The CDR3 spells CAISELAGGYNEQFF. For the CDR3, the DNA is TGTGCCATCAGTGAACTAGCGGGGGGCTACAATGAGCAGTTCTTC.

In the case of this clone: A junction end diverges from the germline sequence, so it may reflect a read error. The chain carries TRBV7-9 and TRBJ1-1; D ambiguous. The CDR3 has 12 residues. The germline gives CDR1 SEHNR, CDR2 FQNEAQ (reference sequence). The CDR3: CASSLGNSEAFF. CDR3 coding DNA: TGTGCCAGCAGCTTGGGAAACAGTGAAGCTTTCTTT.

This clone was seen only once. The chain has TRBV24-1 and TRBJ2-2, with D perhaps matching TRBD1 (6 bases). Germline V gene sequence: CDR1 KGHDR, CDR2 SFDVKD. V was clipped by 8 bases and J by 3 bases, with 9 bases between them. This CDR3 is built from 13 residues. CDR3 amino acids: CATMKGDTGELFF. CDR3 DNA: TGTGCCACCATGAAGGGGGACACCGGGGAGCTGTTTTTT.

This chain links TRBV7-9 with TRBJ1-5; D not certain. V was shortened by 1 base and J by 3 bases, with 13 bases between the two germline ends. The CDR3 spans 16 residues. Germline CDR1 SEHNR, CDR2 FQNEAQ (reference sequence). The CDR3: CASSLGGSNYNQPQHF. The CDR3 nucleotides are TGTGCCAGCAGCTTAGGCGGCAGCAACTACAATCAGCCCCAGCATTTT. The whole variable domain, filled in from reference TRBV7-9 and TRBJ1-5, reads DTGVSQNPRHKITKRGQNVTFRCDPISEHNRLYWYRQTLGQGPEFLTYFQNEAQLEKSRLLSDRFSAERPKGSFSTLEIQRTEQGDSAMYLCASSLGGSNYNQPQHFGDGTRLSIL.

The chain links TRBV12-3 or TRBV12-4 to TRBJ1-5; 9 nucleotides match TRBD1. Unmatched junction bases numbered 2, after V lost 5 bases and J lost 6 bases. The CDR3 is made up of 13 amino acids. This CDR3 is CASSPTGGQPQHF. The CDR3 nucleotides are TGTGCCAGCAGTCCGACAGGGGGTCAGCCCCAGCATTTT.

J is TRBJ2-2 and V is TRBV7-3, with D tentatively TRBD2 (6 bases). V was pared by 1 base and J by 2 bases, with 17 bases between. The CDR3 totals 18 residues. The V gene's germline CDR1 is SGHTA and CDR2 FQGTGA. DNA of the CDR3: TGTGCCAGCAGCTTAAGTATAGGGAGGCTACGAAACACCGGGGAGCTGTTTTTT. Protein sequence: CASSLSIGRLRNTGELFF.

The chain couples TRBV2 to TRBJ1-4, with 7 nucleotides matching TRBD1. Germline V CDR1 and CDR2: SNHLY, FYNNEI. With V trimmed by 10 bases and J by 6 bases, 11 bases remained unmatched. CDR3 length: 14 residues. CDR3 region: CATRGGTDHEKLFF. CDR3 in DNA: TGTGCCACCAGGGGGGGAACAGACCATGAAAAACTGTTTTTT.

V and J are TRBV7-9 and TRBJ1-1, with D hard to call. Trimming took 7 bases from V and 0 from J, leaving 9 bases between them. The CDR3 extends over 13 amino acids. Germline V gene sequence: CDR1 SEHNR, CDR2 FQNEAQ (reference sequence). CDR3: CASTYQLNTEAFF. The CDR3 DNA follows: TGTGCCAGCACTTATCAATTGAACACTGAAGCTTTCTTT.